The entry below gives a single T cell receptor (beta chain) sequence along with its context. Its cognate antigen has yet to be identified. No quality values exist for individual bases; no much larger clone is one base distant. Receptors were amplified or captured by the immunoSEQ multiplex PCR assay. For the multiplex PCR, a mixture combining 60 forward primers for TCR Vbeta segments and 13 reverse primers for TCR Jbeta segments was used. A multiplex PCR assay on genomic DNA amplified the CDR3 region of rearranged TCR beta genes. On the Illumina HiSeq System, the amplified TCR beta libraries were sequenced as 87-base-pair reads. On the authors' methods: In a later analysis, about 80 million unique TCR beta chains were counted across the 690 or so repertoires, and roughly 11 million of these chains were shared by at least two donors. Raw reads were error-corrected and collapsed into unique sequences with a nearest-neighbor algorithm that merged closely related sequences to remove PCR and sequencing errors. Alignment of CDR3 sequences to IMGT reference sequences was used to assign V, D and J gene segments. For a sequence to be retained, at least a six-nucleotide match to both a V gene segment and a J gene segment was required. Rearrangements were called productive when the CDR3 lacked stop codons and stayed in frame with V and J; all others were non-productive. Following IMGT convention, CDR3 was defined as the stretch from the second conserved V-encoded cysteine up to the conserved J-encoded phenylalanine. In an earlier analysis of approximately 500 of the donors, sequences lacking an unambiguous match to a single V gene segment were excluded. In an earlier analysis of 587 of the donors, V segments were called functional above 56.7% productive rearrangements and were called segregating when the between-donor standard deviation exceeded 5%. A statistical classification framework was built to diagnose cytomegalovirus status from the catalog of TCR beta chain sequences. In a later analysis, V and J genes were assigned by comparing TCR nucleotide sequences against IMGT/GENE-DB human TR gene sequences. In a later analysis, CDR3 sequences and most-parsimonious VDJ recombination scenarios were assigned using the TCRdist pipeline. A later analysis defined each TCR beta chain by its CDR3 amino acid sequence plus V-gene family, and excluded reads lacking a unique V-gene family. In a later analysis, 450 to 600 highly shared, low-generation-probability nucleotide sequences were removed to address suspected cross-contamination and a sequencing artifact. For each public chain, a later analysis derived a clonal expansion index from normalized ranks of inferred template counts within each repertoire. In a later analysis, generation probabilities were computed using a VDJ recombination model fitted to out-of-frame rearrangements, and the results were checked against IGoR. In a later analysis, hypergeometric tests were used to score TCR-TCR, TCR-HLA and TCR-CMV co-occurrence, with a repertoire-size bias correction applied to TCR pairs. A later analysis estimated false discovery rates by permuting HLA or CMV assignments 20 times. In a later analysis, co-occurring TCRs were grouped using DBSCAN, and TCRdist sequence similarity was added for clustering within HLA-allele-positive subsets. Repertoires with fewer than 30,000 or more than 120,000 public chains, plus five repertoires with anomalous nucleotide sharing, were excluded from co-occurrence clustering. TCRdb obtained this table from immuneACCESS and retained in-frame rearrangements with V and J assigned. These tables miss some clones; where compared with another copy, unresolved V genes account for less than half of the shortfall, and the remainder is unexplained. V and J calls and clone size come straight from that table; D and trimming were deduced from the DNA. Within this sample are 150,000 to 180,000 clones, with around 80% of them counted one time only. The ten largest clonotypes hold 4% of the sample.

In total, approximately 610 healthy bone marrow donors made up the cohort. At the time of sampling, every cohort member was nominally healthy, though immune exposures that went unrecorded were likely present. The donor tested CMV seronegative, placing the donor among the approximately 400 seronegative members of the cohort. Each donor provided a peripheral blood sample, and peripheral blood mononuclear cells were used for TCR beta sequencing. Genomic DNA was extracted from the blood cell samples with the Qiagen DNeasy Blood Extraction Kit. This record comes from a study of cytomegalovirus exposure and HLA in healthy donors (dated by TCRdb to 2015 to 2018). Background on the whole study: An earlier analysis of some 620 of the donors reported about 300 Gb of sequence data and 117 million unique TCR beta sequences obtained from around 170 million T cells. An early release that covered 500 to 800 HLA-typed donors contained approximately 300 gigabases of sequencing data and tens of millions of unique TCR sequences. Among the roughly 400 genotyped donors, approximately 77% belonged to the genetic ancestry cluster associated with self-reported Caucasian donors. The aim of the study was to test whether cataloging public T cell receptors could identify signatures of past pathogen exposure. Using immunosequencing, the study profiled T cell repertoires from about 620 subjects and related those repertoires to cytomegalovirus serostatus. Along with the roughly 700-subject first cohort, a separate validation cohort of around 120 different subjects was used. High-throughput TCR immunosequencing, statistical association of individual TCRs with disease status, and machine learning were combined to predict cytomegalovirus infection status. A later analysis re-analyzed previously published TCR beta repertoires from 660 or so donors and added high-resolution HLA genotyping to study TCR occurrence patterns. The later analysis used no new phenotypic data to find candidate immune exposures, relying instead on TCR beta sequences and their occurrence across donors. An earlier analysis of some 500 of the donors used high-throughput TCR beta sequencing to judge whether each TCR beta V gene segment behaved as functional or pseudogenic. Alongside the repertoire data, information on donor age, sex, ethnicity and CMV serostatus was compiled. Genome-wide SNP genotypes for about 65% of the 666 donors were used in a later genetic analysis, which treated that subset as a discovery cohort. Every repertoire in the discovery cohort had been generated on one and the same sequencing platform. HLA typing covered class I and class II loci at four-digit resolution. The number of donors typed differed by locus, with roughly 629-640 for A, B, C, DRB1 and DQB1, more than 500 for DQA1, approximately 570 for DPA1, and approximately 470 for DPB1. Roughly five DR-DQ haplotypes were handled as single units for association and clustering because linkage in the cohort was strong. Across approximately 400 genotyped donors of the cohort, an average of about 220,000 unique TCR beta nucleotide sequences per donor were sequenced, and approximately 17% of those sequences were non-productive. Summary of the overall study and its limitations: An earlier analysis of around 600 of the donors showed that most TCR beta V segments appeared in productive rearrangements either about 87% or about 30% of the time, which broadly matched IMGT annotations. A further reported finding was that TCR beta sequences accurately predicted the HLA-A and HLA-B alleles for most subjects in the first cohort. A cluster of highly shared sequence variants was judged likely to be a technical artifact of the sequencing pipeline. Most CMV-associated TCR beta chains appeared to be HLA-restricted in a later analysis, and the HLA associations seemed to be driven largely by CMV exposure. In vitro tests confirmed that three of the cytomegalovirus-associated TCR beta chains recognize cytomegalovirus antigens. Compared with the approximately 600-donor mean, donors in an Asian-associated ancestry cluster had fewer N-insertions in productive TCRs, according to a later genetic analysis. In a later analysis, HLA-associated TCR beta chains were found to be more clonally expanded and to have lower generation probabilities than equally common non-associated chains. Because counts were too low, some 16 rarely observed V segments, including chromosome 9 orphons, were excluded from the earlier analysis of 587 of the donors. The authors suggested that the approach could potentially be extended to other disease states and immunological phenotypes. The presence/absence analyses assumed that sequencing depth was roughly uniform across donors, and that assumption may not be true. This cohort had only TCR beta chains sequenced, and the lack of alpha or paired-chain data limited which features could be detected. Because some donors lacked HLA typing at each locus, the association tests relied only on the typed subset. For the cohort, immune exposure information was limited to CMV serostatus. Some IMGT-functional V segments, including TRBV6-2 and TRBV6-3, could not be distinguished by the 87-base-pair reads and were therefore excluded. In a later analysis, 15,000 to 20,000 TCR beta sequences were associated with specific HLA alleles at a false discovery rate of 0.05. A total of around 150 TCR beta chains were listed by the study as associated with cytomegalovirus. Linkage disequilibrium might explain the correlated functional status among segregating V segments, but an unknown experimental factor could not be ruled out. Most TCR sequences were observed very rarely across donors, whereas some public TCRs were present in many individuals. When HLA alleles, especially DR and DQ, strongly co-occurred, attributing TCR associations to individual alleles was difficult. V-gene and J-gene trimming of TCR beta chains was associated with a missense DCLRE1C variant in a later genetic analysis, and the association was replicated in an independent cohort. Several of the top co-occurrence clusters appeared to be linked to parvovirus B19, influenza, CMV and Epstein-Barr virus, according to a later analysis. In a later analysis, the rate of TCR association differed among HLA loci, with DRB1 alleles having the most associated TCRs and HLA-C alleles having the fewest. The classifier was reported to diagnose cytomegalovirus status with high specificity and sensitivity in both the original and validation cohorts.

The CDR3, from cysteine to phenylalanine, totals 16 residues. Of all the DNA, just the CDR3 is kept, 48 bases in frame from base 1. The junction shows trimming of 4 bases on V and 0 bases on J, plus 13 bases between the germline ends. CDR1 and CDR2 are drawn from the germline V gene: SGHRS, YFSETQ. This clonotype was obtained from a woman aged 40 to 50 in good health and CMV-seronegative. The V and J segments used are TRBV5-1 and TRBJ1-4; no D gene call is confident. Sequencing was performed on PBMCs. The bases read TGCGCCAGCAGCACCATCCCCGAGACAACTAATGAAAAACTGTTTTTT. It encodes CASSTIPETTNEKLFF.